Listed below are T cell receptor beta chains from one sample, sequenced in a study of blood T cell repertoires in COVID-19. Method: immunoSEQ multiplex PCR; TCRdb's copy keeps in-frame clones and lacks some. The data show around 170,000 clones, about 88% seen once. Sequencing used peripheral blood. The receptors come from a man aged 55 to 70 with acute or convalescent COVID-19. Both conserved end residues are part of each CDR3. Fields, in order: D gene, clone size, V gene, J gene, CDR3 protein, CDR3 DNA. A D gene is named only where the DNA matches it firmly. Only some rows state a clone size, as once, few, many or a class for expanded clones.

TRBD1,.,TRBV5-6,TRBJ1-3,CASRRTGVGNTIYF,TGTGCCAGCAGGCGGACAGGGGTTGGAAACACCATATATTTT
TRBD2,.,TRBV29-1,TRBJ2-1,CSVIPGLAGYNEQFF,TGCAGCGTGATACCGGGACTAGCGGGTTACAATGAGCAGTTCTTC
TRBD1,.,TRBV29-1,TRBJ1-2,CSVGTQQGARGYTF,TGCAGCGTTGGAACCCAACAGGGGGCTCGCGGCTACACCTTC
.,few,TRBV7-9,TRBJ2-7,CASSRQTYEQYF,TGTGCCAGCAGCCGACAGACCTACGAGCAGTACTTC
.,.,TRBV6-5,TRBJ2-3,CASSRDFGTDTQYF,TGTGCCAGCAGTCGGGACTTCGGCACAGATACGCAGTATTTT
.,.,TRBV6-6,TRBJ1-6,CASSYSGQRNSPLHF,TGTGCCAGCAGTTACTCTGGACAGAGAAATTCACCCCTCCACTTT
.,.,TRBV18,TRBJ1-1,CASSPPTFDSEAFF,TGTGCCAGCTCACCTCCCACTTTTGACAGTGAAGCTTTCTTT
TRBD1,.,TRBV7-3,TRBJ2-1,CASSLTGGTGAPNEQFF,TGTGCCAGCAGCTTAACAGGAGGGACAGGGGCTCCCAATGAGCAGTTCTTC
.,.,TRBV27,TRBJ2-2,CASRPQGRNTGELFF,TGTGCCAGCAGGCCCCAGGGGCGGAACACCGGGGAGCTGTTTTTT
TRBD1,.,TRBV5-4,TRBJ2-3,CASSLGGTGTDTQYF,TGTGCCAGCAGCTTGGGGGGGACAGGCACAGATACGCAGTATTTT
.,.,TRBV19,TRBJ1-1,CASLSRTEEAFF,TGTGCCAGCCTCTCCCGGACAGAAGAAGCTTTCTTT
TRBD1,.,TRBV6-5,TRBJ1-2,CASRDRGRDGYTF,TGTGCCAGCAGGGACAGGGGGCGAGATGGCTACACCTTC
.,.,TRBV7-9,TRBJ1-6,CASSPRQDSPLHF,TGTGCCAGCAGCCCTCGACAGGACTCACCCCTCCACTTT
.,.,TRBV3-1/TRBV3-2,TRBJ2-2,CASSQGLQGRELFF,TGTGCCAGCAGCCAGGGCTTACAGGGACGGGAGCTGTTTTTT
TRBD1,.,TRBV5-4,TRBJ1-2,CASSSQTGVGYGYTF,TGTGCCAGCAGCTCACAAACAGGGGTAGGCTATGGCTACACCTTC
.,.,TRBV6-1,TRBJ2-7,CASSERGGNSYYEQYF,TGTGCCAGCAGTGAAAGGGGTGGTAACAGTTACTACGAGCAGTACTTC
TRBD1,.,TRBV11-2,TRBJ1-2,CASSLTPTGFGYTF,TGTGCCAGCAGCTTAACCCCGACAGGGTTTGGCTACACCTTC
.,few,TRBV7-2,TRBJ2-5,CASSSPPGRGLSGETQYF,TGTGCCAGCAGCTCACCTCCGGGGCGGGGCCTTTCGGGAGAGACCCAGTACTTC
TRBD1,.,TRBV7-8,TRBJ1-2,CASSLRTGGSLGGYTF,TGTGCCAGCAGCTTGAGGACAGGGGGCTCCCTGGGGGGCTACACCTTC
.,few,TRBV6-6,TRBJ1-4,CASRQGGLVEKLFF,TGTGCCAGCAGACAGGGTGGGCTGGTGGAAAAACTGTTTTTT
.,.,TRBV5-1,TRBJ2-3,CASSLGAAVGTDTQYF,TGCGCCAGCAGCTTGGGAGCGGCCGTCGGCACAGATACGCAGTATTTT
.,.,TRBV5-4,TRBJ1-1,CASSLGGALGTEAFF,TGTGCCAGCAGCTTGGGCGGGGCCTTGGGCACTGAAGCTTTCTTT
TRBD1,.,TRBV25-1,TRBJ1-2,CASSAWDRVYGYTF,TGTGCCAGCAGTGCATGGGACAGGGTTTATGGCTACACCTTC
.,.,TRBV5-8,TRBJ1-4,CASSSEGVATNEKLFF,TGTGCCAGCAGCTCAGAAGGGGTTGCAACTAATGAAAAACTGTTTTTT
.,once,TRBV29-1,TRBJ2-3,CSVVRGRLTDTQYF,TGCAGCGTTGTCAGGGGCAGGCTCACAGATACGCAGTATTTT
.,.,TRBV21-1,TRBJ1-1,CASSSPPFWGLAFF,TGTGCCAGCAGCAGTCCTCCTTTCTGGGGGCTGGCTTTCTTT
.,once,TRBV5-6,TRBJ2-5,CASSFDTGQETQYF,TGTGCCAGCAGCTTCGATACAGGCCAAGAGACCCAGTACTTC
TRBD2,few,TRBV6-2/TRBV6-3,TRBJ2-3,CASSYAPGLAGPSTDTQYF,TGTGCCAGCAGTTACGCCCCCGGACTAGCGGGCCCTAGCACAGATACGCAGTATTTT
.,.,TRBV7-9,TRBJ1-4,CASSLGGLNEKLFF,TGTGCCAGCAGCTTAGGAGGGCTTAATGAAAAACTGTTTTTT
TRBD1,.,TRBV28,TRBJ2-2,CASSYPDRGRAGELFF,TGTGCCAGCAGTTATCCCGACAGGGGGCGGGCCGGGGAGCTGTTTTTT
TRBD2,.,TRBV4-1,TRBJ2-3,CASSQEGLVKQYF,TGCGCCAGCAGCCAAGAAGGACTAGTAAAGCAGTATTTT
TRBD1,.,TRBV5-4,TRBJ1-2,CASSSQGARYGYTF,TGTGCCAGCAGCTCACAGGGGGCGCGGTATGGCTACACCTTC
.,.,TRBV7-3,TRBJ2-7,CASSATGSSYEQYF,TGTGCCAGCAGCGCAACAGGGAGCTCCTACGAGCAGTACTTC
TRBD1,.,TRBV7-6,TRBJ1-5,CASSWDRGQPQHF,TGTGCCAGCAGCTGGGACAGGGGCCAGCCCCAGCATTTT
.,.,TRBV27,TRBJ1-2,CASSQQGSYGYTF,TGTGCCAGCAGCCAACAGGGAAGCTATGGCTACACCTTC
TRBD1,.,TRBV4-1,TRBJ1-2,CASSQSPRGLGSYGYTF,TGCGCCAGCAGCCAAAGTCCCAGGGGGCTTGGGTCCTATGGCTACACCTTC
TRBD2,.,TRBV3-1/TRBV3-2,TRBJ2-4,CASGDLAGGNRAKNIQYF,TGTGCCTCCGGGGATCTAGCGGGGGGGAATCGAGCCAAAAACATTCAGTACTTC
.,.,TRBV6-5,TRBJ1-5,CATRWESNQPQHF,TGTGCCACCCGGTGGGAGAGCAATCAGCCCCAGCATTTT
.,.,TRBV19,TRBJ1-1,CASTGGRPAGTEAFF,TGTGCCAGTACGGGGGGCCGCCCGGCGGGGACTGAAGCTTTCTTT
.,.,TRBV19,TRBJ2-3,CASSILPTSPRGNTQYF,TGTGCCAGTAGTATACTCCCTACTAGCCCGCGAGGGAATACGCAGTATTTT
.,.,TRBV18,TRBJ1-2,CASSPGRSYGYTF,TGTGCCAGCTCACCGGGGAGGTCTTATGGCTACACCTTC
.,.,TRBV6-2/TRBV6-3,TRBJ2-5,CASSSPVGGLETQYF,TGTGCCAGCAGTAGCCCGGTGGGGGGGCTTGAGACCCAGTACTTC
TRBD1,.,TRBV29-1,TRBJ1-1,CSVDRGLNTEAFF,TGCAGCGTCGACAGGGGTCTGAACACTGAAGCTTTCTTT
TRBD2,once,TRBV20-1,TRBJ2-3,CSASKTSGREGTQYF,TGCAGTGCTAGTAAGACTAGCGGGAGGGAGGGTACGCAGTATTTT
TRBD2,.,TRBV9,TRBJ2-1,CASSVEASGSWNEQFF,TGTGCCAGCAGCGTAGAGGCTAGCGGGAGTTGGAATGAGCAGTTCTTC
TRBD1,.,TRBV27,TRBJ2-6,CASSTRTGPASGANVLTF,TGTGCCAGCAGTACCAGGACAGGGCCAGCCTCTGGGGCCAACGTCCTGACTTTC
.,.,TRBV10-2,TRBJ1-4,CASSEIQGIVEKLFF,TGCGCCAGCAGTGAGATTCAGGGAATCGTGGAAAAACTGTTTTTT
TRBD1,once,TRBV2,TRBJ1-5,CASSFDRDSNQPQHF,TGTGCCAGCAGCTTTGACAGGGATAGCAATCAGCCCCAGCATTTT